The 9 T cell receptor beta chains reported below all come from one sample, sequenced in a study of PD-1 blockade in classical Hodgkin lymphoma. The patients all showed relapse after autologous stem cell transplantation, while their brentuximab vedotin exposure varied. The data were produced by immunoSEQ multiplex PCR, yet TCRdb's version contains in-frame clones alone and is incomplete. The profile shows about 60,000 clones, roughly nine tenths of them singletons. This sample comprised peripheral blood mononuclear cells (PBMCs), obtained at baseline. The receptors originated from a human donor with classical Hodgkin lymphoma.

This sequence joins TRBV5-6 and TRBJ2-7, with D possibly being TRBD1 or TRBD2 (6 bases each). CDR3 length: 14 amino acids. CDR1 SGHDT and CDR2 YYEEEE come from the germline V gene. V lost 4 bases and J lost 0, with 11 bases in between. The CDR3 sequence: CASSTAGHSYEQYF. In DNA form, the CDR3 reads TGTGCCAGCAGCACGGCGGGACACTCCTACGAGCAGTACTTC.

The V gene is TRBV7-6, the J gene TRBJ2-7; D tentatively fits TRBD1 or TRBD2 (5 bases each). Trimming pared 1 base from V and 0 bases from J, leaving 7 bases between. There are 14 residues in the CDR3. CDR1 and CDR2 (germline): SGHVS, FNYEAQ. The CDR3 reads CASSLGDGSYEQYF. Written as DNA, the CDR3 is TGTGCCAGCAGCTTAGGGGACGGCTCCTACGAGCAGTACTTC. Drawing the rest from reference TRBV7-6 and TRBJ2-7, the complete variable domain is GAGVSQSPRYKVTKRGQDVALRCDPISGHVSLYWYRQALGQGPEFLTYFNYEAQQDKSGLPNDRFSAERPEGSISTLTIQRTEQRDSAMYRCASSLGDGSYEQYFGPGTRLTVT.

The CDR3 sequence: CATSRGGGFTEAFF. The CDR3 nucleotides are TGTGCCACCAGCAGAGGTGGGGGGTTTACTGAAGCTTTCTTT. This chain links TRBV15 with TRBJ1-1, with TRBD1 as a possible D gene (5 bases). V was shortened by 1 base and J by 5 bases, with 11 bases between the two germline ends. This CDR3 contains 14 residues. Germline V gene lookup returns CDR1 LNHNV and CDR2 YYDKDF (reference sequence).

This chain connects TRBV6-1 to TRBJ2-7, with TRBD2 matching 13 bases. Losses at the gene ends were 1 base for V and 3 bases for J; bases not matched to a gene: 0. CDR1 and CDR2 from the germline V gene are MNHNS and SASEGT. The CDR3 length is 15 residues. The CDR3 reads CASSEGLAGGYEQYF. In DNA, the CDR3 is TGTGCCAGCAGTGAAGGACTAGCGGGAGGCTACGAGCAGTACTTC.

This clone was counted once. V and J are TRBV11-2 and TRBJ2-7, with D maybe TRBD1 (6 bases). Trimming stripped 4 bases from V and 3 bases from J, with 19 bases between. CDR3 length: 16 amino acids. CDR1 and CDR2 from the germline V gene are SGHAT and FQNNGV. This chain's CDR3 is CASSSLQGPFFYEQYF. As DNA, the CDR3 is TGTGCCAGCAGCTCACTACAGGGCCCCTTTTTCTACGAGCAGTACTTC.

This sequence joins TRBV28 and TRBJ2-1; TRBD2 might be the D (6 bases). In germline, CDR1 is MDHEN, CDR2 SYDVKM. The V end was cut by 2 bases, the J end by 8 bases, with 13 bases between. The CDR3 loop spans 14 amino acids. The CDR3 sequence is CASSLAGPLHEQFF. The CDR3 region has the DNA TGTGCCAGCAGTTTAGCGGGGCCCCTCCATGAGCAGTTCTTC.

The CDR3 reads CASSPGQGEGRTQYF. DNA for the CDR3: TGTGCCAGCAGCCCCGGACAGGGTGAGGGGAGGACCCAGTACTTC. The rearrangement joins TRBV6-5 to TRBJ2-5; TRBD1 agrees at 8 bases. The CDR3 is 15 residues long. CDR1 and CDR2 (germline): MNHEY, SVGAGI. V shed 6 bases and J 7 bases; nucleotides not matched to a gene: 13.

CDR3 sequence reads: CASSHAPRGQVKTYEQYF. The DNA of the CDR3 is TGCGCCAGCAGTCACGCCCCCAGGGGACAGGTAAAAACCTACGAGCAGTACTTC. The chain links TRBV23-1 to TRBJ2-5, with 8 bases aligning to TRBD1. The better agreement between TRBJ2-7 and the DNA end casts doubt on the J call. TRBV23-1 is designated an ORF whose function remains uncertain. The CDR3 has 18 residues.

The CDR3 region is CASSFGDYNEQFF. The DNA of the CDR3 is TGTGCCAGTAGTTTCGGGGACTACAATGAGCAGTTCTTC. The chain carries TRBV19 and TRBJ2-1; TRBD2 might be the D (5 bases). The germline V gene encodes CDR1 LNHDA and CDR2 SQIVND (reference sequence). CDR3 size: 13 residues. Trimming shortened V by 5 bases and J by 3 bases, and 8 bases separated the two germline ends.